The rows below give T cell receptor beta chains drawn from one sample of a study of blood T cell repertoires in COVID-19. Only in-frame clones appear in the TCRdb table, and some are missing; sequencing was by immunoSEQ multiplex PCR. The sample gives about 270,000 clones, around 90% of which show up once; about 2.5% is in the top ten. The sequencing sample was made of peripheral blood. The receptors derive from a person under 30 with COVID-19, enrolled during active disease. The CDR3 runs from the conserved cysteine through the conserved F or W. The D gene is left open where the match is weak. Clone size, where shown, is once, few, many, or a class for clones that have expanded.

D,size,V,J,DNA,CDR3
-,-,TRBV25-1,TRBJ2-1,TGTGCCAGCAGTGATCGCGGGGACTACAATGAGCAGTTCTTC,CASSDRGDYNEQFF
TRBD2,few,TRBV7-3,TRBJ2-7,TGTGCCAGCAGCTACGGACTAGCGGGACCCTACGAGCAGTACTTC,CASSYGLAGPYEQYF
-,-,TRBV6-1,TRBJ2-5,TGTGCCAGCAGTGATCGACAGGGAGGAGGGCGAGAGACCCAGTACTTC,CASSDRQGGGRETQYF
TRBD1,-,TRBV19,TRBJ2-7,TGTGCCAGTAGTTTCGGGACAGGGTCCTACGAGCAGTACTTC,CASSFGTGSYEQYF
-,once,TRBV3-1/TRBV3-2,TRBJ2-1,TGTGCCAGCAGTCAGGGGCATGAGCAGTTCTTC,CASSQGHEQFF
-,-,TRBV7-8,TRBJ2-7,TGTGCCAGCAGCTCGTCCTACTACGAGCAGTACTTC,CASSSSYYEQYF
TRBD2,-,TRBV27,TRBJ2-1,TGTGCCAGCAGTTTATCGAGACTAGCGGGAGGTTACAATGAGCAGTTCTTC,CASSLSRLAGGYNEQFF
-,-,TRBV9,TRBJ1-1,TGTGCCAGCAGCGTAGGGTGGGGCGACACTGAAGCTTTCTTT,CASSVGWGDTEAFF
TRBD2,once,TRBV27,TRBJ2-1,TGTGCCAGCAGCCGAGGGACTAGCGTACTCAATGAGCAGTTCTTC,CASSRGTSVLNEQFF
-,once,TRBV19,TRBJ2-3,TGTGCCAGTAGTATGGACCGGAGGGATACGCAGTATTTT,CASSMDRRDTQYF
TRBD2,-,TRBV6-5,TRBJ2-1,TGTGCCAGCAGTTACGGGCTAGCGGGAGTAGGTGAGCAGTTCTTC,CASSYGLAGVGEQFF
-,-,TRBV3-1/TRBV3-2,TRBJ2-1,TGTGCCAGCAGCCAAGGGGGTGCGGGGATATACAATGAGCAGTTCTTC,CASSQGGAGIYNEQFF
-,-,TRBV5-6,TRBJ2-7,TGTGCCAGCAGCTTGGAGGACAGCTCCTACGAGCAGTACTTC,CASSLEDSSYEQYF
-,-,TRBV29-1,TRBJ2-5,TGCAGCGGAGGTCCGGGAGAAGAGACCCAGTACTTC,CSGGPGEETQYF
TRBD2,-,TRBV11-2,TRBJ2-7,TGTGCCAGCAGCTTAGGTAGCGGGAGCTCCTACGAGCAGTACTTC,CASSLGSGSSYEQYF
-,-,TRBV4-1,TRBJ1-5,TGCGCCAGCAGCCAAGTCGGGCAGGGGTATCAGCCCCAGCATTTT,CASSQVGQGYQPQHF
TRBD2,once,TRBV24-1,TRBJ2-7,TGTGCCACCAGTGACGGGAGGACAGCGGGGGGGGCCTACGAGCAGTACTTC,CATSDGRTAGGAYEQYF
TRBD2,-,TRBV27,TRBJ2-1,TGTGCCAGCAGTCTAGCGGGAGGGACCGTTAGCTCCTACAATGAGCAGTTCTTC,CASSLAGGTVSSYNEQFF
TRBD1,-,TRBV28,TRBJ2-7,TGTGCCAGCCGGGACAGGGGTATTTACGAGCAGTACTTC,CASRDRGIYEQYF
-,few,TRBV5-1,TRBJ2-7,TGCGCCAGCAGCCGCGGGACAGCTCGGGACGAGCAGTACTTC,CASSRGTARDEQYF
TRBD1,-,TRBV10-1,TRBJ1-5,TGCGCCAGCAGTGAGCCGGGACAGGGCAATCAGCCCCAGCATTTT,CASSEPGQGNQPQHF
TRBD2,-,TRBV9,TRBJ2-1,TGTGCCAGCAGCCCCCCGGGACTAGGTAATGAGCAGTTCTTC,CASSPPGLGNEQFF
-,once,TRBV28,TRBJ1-5,TGTGCCAGCCATCCTCCGCCAATAACAGACAGTAGCAATCAGCCCCAGCATTTT,CASHPPPITDSSNQPQHF
-,-,TRBV2,TRBJ2-2,TGTGCCGCTGCTCGGTTGCCCACCGGGGAGCTGTTTTTT,CAAARLPTGELFF
TRBD2,-,TRBV7-9,TRBJ2-5,TGTGCCAGCAGCTTAAAGTTGACTAGCGAAGAGACCCAGTACTTC,CASSLKLTSEETQYF
TRBD1,-,TRBV5-6,TRBJ2-1,TGTGCCAGCAGCTTGGGGACAGGGGGCGCGGGGAATGAGCAGTTCTTC,CASSLGTGGAGNEQFF
-,-,TRBV18,TRBJ2-5,TGTGCCAGCTCACTTAACGGGGAGGAGACCCAGTACTTC,CASSLNGEETQYF
TRBD1,-,TRBV6-5,TRBJ1-2,TGTGCCAGCAGATATGGAGGACAGGGGGCGTACGGCTACACCTTC,CASRYGGQGAYGYTF
-,-,TRBV13,TRBJ1-6,TGTGCCAGCAGCTCGGACAGTGGCTCACCCCTCCACTTT,CASSSDSGSPLHF
-,-,TRBV23-1,TRBJ2-7,TGCGCCAGCAGTCGCCGGAGCTCCTACGAGCAGTACTTC,CASSRRSSYEQYF
TRBD2,-,TRBV19,TRBJ2-1,TGTGCCAGTAGTCCACTAGCGGGCAGTTCGGAGCAGTTCTTC,CASSPLAGSSEQFF
TRBD1,-,TRBV10-3,TRBJ2-1,TGTGCCATCAGTGTAAGACAGGGCGCCTACAATGAGCAGTTCTTC,CAISVRQGAYNEQFF
-,-,TRBV7-6,TRBJ2-1,TGTGCCAGCAGCTTAAAACGGTTGGATGAGCAGTTCTTC,CASSLKRLDEQFF
-,-,TRBV9,TRBJ2-1,TGTGCCAGCAGCGATAGCCGGGCCCAGGGAGGCAATGAGCAGTTCTTC,CASSDSRAQGGNEQFF
-,-,TRBV7-2,TRBJ2-5,TGTGCCAGCAGCTTAGGGGGGGCGGGAGCACAGACCCAGTACTTC,CASSLGGAGAQTQYF
TRBD1,once,TRBV3-1/TRBV3-2,TRBJ1-6,TGTGCCAGCAGCCAGGGACAGGTGCCGAATTCACCCCTCCACTTT,CASSQGQVPNSPLHF
TRBD1,-,TRBV4-1,TRBJ1-2,TGCGCCAGCAGCCAAGCCAGGACAGGGACTGGCTACACCTTC,CASSQARTGTGYTF
-,-,TRBV6-1,TRBJ2-7,TGTGCCAGCAGTGAACGCGCGGTAACCTACGAGCAGTACTTC,CASSERAVTYEQYF
-,-,TRBV11-2,TRBJ1-2,TGTGCCAGCAGCTTAGATTTCCCGGGAGGGGTCTATGGCTACACCTTC,CASSLDFPGGVYGYTF
TRBD2,few,TRBV4-2,TRBJ2-5,TGTGCCAGCAGCCAAGATACGGAGCGGGAGGGCGGTGAGACCCAGTACTTC,CASSQDTEREGGETQYF
-,-,TRBV18,TRBJ2-5,TGTGCCAGCTCACCGCGAGAGACCCAGTACTTC,CASSPRETQYF
-,-,TRBV7-8,TRBJ1-5,TGTGCCAGCAGCCCAGGGGAAGTTTATCAGCCCCAGCATTTT,CASSPGEVYQPQHF
TRBD1,-,TRBV19,TRBJ1-3,TGTGCCAGTAGTATCCAGGGTACAGGGGCATTCTCTGGAAACACCATATATTTT,CASSIQGTGAFSGNTIYF
TRBD2,-,TRBV19,TRBJ2-7,TGTGCCAGTAGTCCCAGCGGGAGTGGATACGAGCAGTACTTC,CASSPSGSGYEQYF
-,-,TRBV28,TRBJ2-6,TGTGCCAGCAGCATCTCTGGGGCCAACGTCCTGACTTTC,CASSISGANVLTF
TRBD2,-,TRBV27,TRBJ2-7,TGTGCCAGCAGTACCAGACAGCGCGCGGGGGACCGCGAGCAGTACTTC,CASSTRQRAGDREQYF
-,-,TRBV5-6,TRBJ1-4,TGTGCCAGCAGCAACAGGGTCCTTAATGAAAAACTGTTTTTT,CASSNRVLNEKLFF
-,few,TRBV5-1,TRBJ2-7,TGCGCCAGCAGCTTGGACAGGGCTTACGAGCAGTACTTC,CASSLDRAYEQYF
TRBD1,-,TRBV2,TRBJ1-3,TGTGCCAGCAGTGCGCGGACAGGGAGCGGAAACACCATATATTTT,CASSARTGSGNTIYF
-,-,TRBV2,TRBJ2-1,TGTGCCAGCGGGAGAGCTCCCTTCGATGAGCAGTTCTTC,CASGRAPFDEQFF
TRBD2,-,TRBV15,TRBJ2-5,TGTGCCACCAGCCGAGGGACTAGCGGGAGATCAGAGACCCAGTACTTC,CATSRGTSGRSETQYF
TRBD1,-,TRBV9,TRBJ2-7,TGTGCCAGCAGCGCTAAATGGGGACAGGGGAGTTACGAGCAGTACTTC,CASSAKWGQGSYEQYF
TRBD1,-,TRBV27,TRBJ2-1,TGTGCCAGCAGCCAGGACAGGGTAAGGAACAATGAGCAGTTCTTC,CASSQDRVRNNEQFF
-,-,TRBV30,TRBJ1-5,TGTGCCTGGAGTGCCCCGTCTCAGCCCCAGCATTTT,CAWSAPSQPQHF
TRBD1,-,TRBV18,TRBJ1-4,TGTGCCAGCTCGCCCGGACAGGGGGCGTCTGAAAAACTGTTTTTT,CASSPGQGASEKLFF
TRBD1,-,TRBV6-5,TRBJ2-7,TGTGCCAGCAGCGACCGCGACAGGGGGTTAGACGAGCAGTACTTC,CASSDRDRGLDEQYF
-,-,TRBV6-2/TRBV6-3,TRBJ1-4,TGTGCCAGCAGTGCGGGGGATGCCGGGGCTAATGAAAAACTGTTTTTT,CASSAGDAGANEKLFF
TRBD2,-,TRBV10-3,TRBJ2-1,TGTGCCATCAGTAGCAGTCAGACTAGCGTCGATGAGCAGTTCTTC,CAISSSQTSVDEQFF